The 9 T cell receptor beta chains below were found in one sample sequenced in a study of identical twins. TCRdb passed the 5' RACE reads through MiXCR, listing each CDR3 protein once. The table records 300,000 to 400,000 distinct CDR3 sequences, roughly an eighth of them present only once. The same sample was also studied in work on yellow fever vaccine responses in identical twins.

Material: CD8+ T cells sorted from blood. The source is a woman aged 18-35 years in good health.

The chain is built from TRBV2 and TRBJ2-2; D gene uncertain. In germline, CDR1 is SNHLY, CDR2 FYNNEI. There are 14 residues in the CDR3. V lost 4 bases to trimming and J lost 0 bases, with 6 bases between them. CDR3 nucleotides: TGTGCCAGCAGTGGACGAGCGAACACCGGGGAGCTGTTTTTT. This codes for CASSGRANTGELFF.

The rearrangement uses TRBV13 and TRBJ2-7; D gene uncertain. CDR1 and CDR2 (germline): PRHDT, FYEKMQ (reference sequence). CDR3 length equals 13 residues. Trimming stripped 5 bases from V and 4 bases from J, with 12 bases between. The CDR3 region is CASSPARSYEQYF. The CDR3 coding sequence is TGTGCCAGCAGCCCCGCGCGGAGTTACGAGCAGTACTTC.

This clonotype was counted between two and nine times. The V gene is TRBV28, the J gene TRBJ2-7; 9 positions match TRBD2. V gave up 1 base and J gave up 3 bases; unmatched junction bases: 10. The CDR3 sequence is 17 residues long. Germline V gene lookup returns CDR1 MDHEN and CDR2 SYDVKM. The CDR3 region has the DNA TGTGCCAGCAGTTTATTCCCTAGCGGGGTACCTCACTACGAGCAGTACGTC. It codes for CASSLFPSGVPHYEQYV.

The rearrangement links TRBV4-1 to TRBJ2-1, with 10 nucleotides matching TRBD2. Unmatched junction bases numbered 7, after V lost 0 bases and J lost 5 bases. The CDR3 is 17 residues long. The germline CDR1 and CDR2 sequences are MGHRA and YSYEKL. The CDR3 region is CASSQDQRTSGDNEQFF. CDR3 nucleotides: TGCGCCAGCAGCCAAGATCAGCGGACTAGCGGCGACAATGAGCAGTTCTTC.

The chain's CDR3 is CASSQGSGYNEQFF. Written as DNA, the CDR3 is TGCGCCAGCAGCCAAGGGTCTGGCTACAATGAGCAGTTCTTC. The V and J genes are TRBV4-1 and TRBJ2-1, with D unresolved. Trimming cost V 1 base and J 3 bases, with 7 bases left between them. The CDR3 totals 14 residues. Germline loops: CDR1 MGHRA, CDR2 YSYEKL.

This clonotype was counted a few times. The rearrangement joins TRBV4-1 to TRBJ2-4, with TRBD1 identical over 8 bases. The germline CDR1 and CDR2 sequences are MGHRA and YSYEKL. The CDR3 runs to 16 residues. V lost 1 base, J lost 0 bases, and 2 bases stayed unmatched. CDR3 protein: CASSQGTGLAKNIQYF. The CDR3 DNA reads as TGCGCCAGCAGCCAAGGGACAGGGTTAGCCAAAAACATTCAGTACTTC.

The chain uses TRBV7-9 and TRBJ2-3; D gene unclear. Germline loops: CDR1 SEHNR, CDR2 FQNEAQ (reference sequence). Trimming shortened V by 3 bases and J by 0 bases, and 7 bases separated the two germline ends. This CDR3 has 14 residues. The CDR3 nucleotides are TGTGCCAGCAGCTTCCCTATTAGCACAGATACGCAGTATTTT. As protein: CASSFPISTDTQYF.

This chain connects TRBV5-4 to TRBJ1-1; D perhaps matches TRBD1 (5 bases). The germline V gene encodes CDR1 SGHNT and CDR2 YYREEE (reference sequence). CDR3 length: 19 residues. Trimming left V 0 bases short and J 2 bases short, with 23 bases between. CDR3 nucleotide sequence: TGTGCCAGCAGCTTGGATTATATTGTCGAAAACAGGCGCAACACTGAAGCTTTCTTT. Translated, it gives CASSLDYIVENRRNTEAFF.

This chain joins TRBV5-6 and TRBJ1-2, with 7 bases lining up with TRBD1. This CDR3 contains 16 residues. Looked up from germline, CDR1 is SGHDT and CDR2 is YYEEEE. V lost 3 bases, J lost 3 bases, and 11 bases stayed unmatched. The CDR3 here is CASSWQGQQRDYGYTF. In nucleotides, the CDR3 is TGTGCCAGCAGCTGGCAGGGACAGCAGAGGGACTATGGCTACACCTTC.